The 5 T cell receptor beta chains below all came from one sample that was sequenced in a study of blood T cell repertoires in COVID-19. This table comes from immunoSEQ multiplex PCR, and its TCRdb copy is limited to in-frame clones, with some not included. The sample shows 280,000 or so clones, 75% to 90% of them seen only once. The sample consisted of peripheral blood. These receptors all come from a woman in her twenties or thirties who had recovered from COVID-19.

This chain links TRBV6-6 with TRBJ2-7, with TRBD2 identical over 8 bases. CDR3 size: 15 residues. V gave up 4 bases and J gave up 4 bases; unmatched junction bases: 9. Germline V gene data show CDR1 as MNHNY and CDR2 as SVGAGI (reference sequence). CDR3 in amino acids: CASSSFRGGWYEQYF. The CDR3, as DNA: TGTGCCAGCAGTTCCTTTCGGGGGGGCTGGTACGAGCAGTACTTC.

The chain couples TRBV30 to TRBJ1-1, with D possibly being TRBD1 (6 bases). The length of the CDR3 is 12 residues. Looked up from germline, CDR1 is GTSNPN and CDR2 is SVGIG (reference sequence). V was shortened by 3 bases and J by 4 bases, with 9 bases between the two germline ends. In nucleotides, the CDR3 is TGTGCCTGGAGGGACAGTGGCACTGAAGCTTTCTTT. Translation: CAWRDSGTEAFF.

The rearrangement joins TRBV7-6 to TRBJ1-1; D gene ambiguous. Germline CDR1 reads SGHVS; CDR2 reads FNYEAQ. The CDR3 runs 17 residues. Trimming removed 2 bases from V and 4 bases from J, with 20 bases in between. The CDR3 region has the DNA TGTGCCAGCAGCTTATTGGGTGACACATCTGACCGCACTGAAGCTTTCTTT. Its translation is CASSLLGDTSDRTEAFF.

This clone is a singleton in its sample. The chain carries TRBV6-1 and TRBJ2-7, with 7 bases fitting TRBD1. Germline V lookup: CDR1 MNHNS, CDR2 SASEGT. V lost 3 bases to trimming and J lost 7 bases; unmatched junction nucleotides: 12. The CDR3 extends over 15 amino acids. The DNA for the CDR3 is TGTGCCAGCAGTGATCGGGCCCTCCGACAGGGTGAGCAGTACTTC. Its protein product is CASSDRALRQGEQYF.

The CDR3 coding sequence is TGTGCCAGCAGCTTAGATCTGGCAAACGCATATGGCTACACCTTC. Amino acid sequence: CASSLDLANAYGYTF. The chain combines TRBV7-9 with TRBJ1-2; no clear D. This CDR3 contains 15 residues. Germline V gives CDR1 SEHNR, CDR2 FQNEAQ (reference sequence). Trimming shortened V by 1 base and J by 5 bases, and 14 bases separated the two germline ends.